This entry concerns a single T cell receptor (beta chain). This sample stems from a study of blood T cell repertoires in COVID-19. Study background: The United States, Italy and Spain provided the acute and convalescent COVID-19 samples. T cells, B-cell-depleted T cells, or PBMCs supplied cDNA or gDNA.

V was shortened by 3 bases and J by 4 bases, with 24 bases between the two germline ends. Germline values: CDR1 ENHRY, CDR2 SYGVKD. This CDR3 is 18 amino acids long. How the authors handled the data: Amplification with reference gene primers provided the estimates of nucleated cell counts. Clones were read by immunoSEQ multiplex PCR, and TCRdb kept only the in-frame ones, dropping some. That table gives V, J and clone size, and the DNA gave D and trimming. The data contain 150,000 to 180,000 clones, 75% to 85% of them seen just once; the ten biggest clones take up roughly 8.9%. The chain employs TRBV10-3 and TRBJ2-5; tentatively, D is TRBD2 (6 bases). The sequenced sample was peripheral blood. The origin of this receptor is a woman between 45 and 65 years old with acute or convalescent COVID-19. CDR3 region: CAISESIIGDGRPETQYF. The CDR3 nucleotides read TGTGCCATCAGTGAATCAATAATCGGGGACGGGAGACCAGAGACCCAGTACTTC.